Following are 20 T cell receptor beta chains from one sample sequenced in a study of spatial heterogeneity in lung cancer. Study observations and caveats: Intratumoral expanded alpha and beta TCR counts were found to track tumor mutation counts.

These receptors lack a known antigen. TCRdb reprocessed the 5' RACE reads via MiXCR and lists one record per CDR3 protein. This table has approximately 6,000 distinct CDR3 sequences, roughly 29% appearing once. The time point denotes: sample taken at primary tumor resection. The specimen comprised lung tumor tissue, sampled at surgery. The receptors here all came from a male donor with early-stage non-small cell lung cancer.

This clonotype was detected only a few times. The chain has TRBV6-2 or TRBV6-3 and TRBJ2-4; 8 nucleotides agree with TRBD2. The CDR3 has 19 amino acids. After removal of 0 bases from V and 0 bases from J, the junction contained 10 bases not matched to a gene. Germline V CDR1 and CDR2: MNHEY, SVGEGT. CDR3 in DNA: TGTGCCAGCAGTTACTCGAACAGCGGGGGTGGTCTAGCCAAAAACATTCAGTACTTC. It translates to CASSYSNSGGGLAKNIQYF.

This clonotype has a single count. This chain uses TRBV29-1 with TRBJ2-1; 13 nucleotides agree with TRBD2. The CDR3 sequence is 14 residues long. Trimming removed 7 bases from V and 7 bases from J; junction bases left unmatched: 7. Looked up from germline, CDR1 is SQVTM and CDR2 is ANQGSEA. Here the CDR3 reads CSAGLAGVRNEQFF. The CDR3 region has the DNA TGCAGCGCCGGACTAGCGGGAGTAAGGAATGAGCAGTTCTTC.

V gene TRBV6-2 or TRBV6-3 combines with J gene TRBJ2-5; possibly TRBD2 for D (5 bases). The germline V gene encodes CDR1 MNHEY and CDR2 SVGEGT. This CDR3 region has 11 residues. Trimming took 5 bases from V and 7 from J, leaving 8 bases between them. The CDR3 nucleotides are TGTGCCAGCAGTCCCGGAGGGACCCAGTACTTC. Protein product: CASSPGGTQYF.

Written as DNA, the CDR3 is TGTGCCAGCAGCTCGCCGACTAGCGGGATTCGGATCGAGCAGTACTTC. It translates to CASSSPTSGIRIEQYF. J is TRBJ2-7 and V is TRBV5-4; 11 bases fit TRBD2. Germline V lookup: CDR1 SGHNT, CDR2 YYREEE (reference sequence). V lost 3 bases to trimming and J lost 6 bases; unmatched junction nucleotides: 11. CDR3 size: 16 residues.

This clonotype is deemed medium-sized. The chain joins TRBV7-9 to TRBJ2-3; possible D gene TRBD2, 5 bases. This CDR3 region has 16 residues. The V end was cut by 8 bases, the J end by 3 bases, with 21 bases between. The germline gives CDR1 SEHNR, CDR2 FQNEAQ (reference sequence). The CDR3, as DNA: TGTGCCAGCGTCCCCCCTGGTCGGGAAGGAACAGATACGCAGTATTTT. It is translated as CASVPPGREGTDTQYF.

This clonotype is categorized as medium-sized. The CDR3 region has the DNA TGTGCCACCGCCGAACAGGGGCGCCCGGGGGAGCAGTACTTC. Translation: CATAEQGRPGEQYF. This chain joins TRBV10-3 and TRBJ2-7, with 7 bases aligning to TRBD1. The V segment lost 10 bases and the J segment 7 bases; nucleotides outside the gene matches: 16. Germline V lookup: CDR1 ENHRY, CDR2 SYGVKD. CDR3 length: 14 residues.

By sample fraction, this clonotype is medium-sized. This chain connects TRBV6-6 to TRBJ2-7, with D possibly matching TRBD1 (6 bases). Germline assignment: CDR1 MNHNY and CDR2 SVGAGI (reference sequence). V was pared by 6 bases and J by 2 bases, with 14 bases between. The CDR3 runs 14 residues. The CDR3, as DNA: TGTGCCAGCAGGCCGACAGGAGTGACCTACGAGCAGTACTTC. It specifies CASRPTGVTYEQYF.

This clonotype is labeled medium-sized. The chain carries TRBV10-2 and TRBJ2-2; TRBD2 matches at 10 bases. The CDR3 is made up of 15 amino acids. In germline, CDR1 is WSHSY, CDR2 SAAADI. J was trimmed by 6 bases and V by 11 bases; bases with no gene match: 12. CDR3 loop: CAGRSVAGGAGELFF. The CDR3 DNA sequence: TGCGCCGGACGTTCCGTAGCGGGAGGAGCCGGGGAGCTGTTTTTT.

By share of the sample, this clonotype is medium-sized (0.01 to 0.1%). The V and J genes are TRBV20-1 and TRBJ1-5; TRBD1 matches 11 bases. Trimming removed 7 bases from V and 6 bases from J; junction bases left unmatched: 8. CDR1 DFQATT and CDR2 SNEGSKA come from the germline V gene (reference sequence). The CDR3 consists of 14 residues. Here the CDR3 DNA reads TGCAGTGGCTGGACAGGGGGCGGCGGTCAGCCCCAGCATTTT. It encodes CSGWTGGGGQPQHF.

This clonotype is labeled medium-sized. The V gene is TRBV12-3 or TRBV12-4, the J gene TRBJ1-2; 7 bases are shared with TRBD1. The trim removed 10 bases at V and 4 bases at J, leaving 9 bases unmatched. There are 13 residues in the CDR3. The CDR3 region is CATTPGQLYGYTF. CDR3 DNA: TGTGCCACAACCCCGGGACAGCTCTATGGCTACACCTTC.

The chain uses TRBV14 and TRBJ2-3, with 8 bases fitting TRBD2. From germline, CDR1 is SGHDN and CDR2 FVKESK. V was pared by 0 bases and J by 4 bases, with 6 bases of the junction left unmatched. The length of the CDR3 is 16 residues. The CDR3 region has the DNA TGTGCCAGCAGCCAAGATCTCAGCGGGAGCTCAGATACGCAGTATTTT. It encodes CASSQDLSGSSDTQYF.

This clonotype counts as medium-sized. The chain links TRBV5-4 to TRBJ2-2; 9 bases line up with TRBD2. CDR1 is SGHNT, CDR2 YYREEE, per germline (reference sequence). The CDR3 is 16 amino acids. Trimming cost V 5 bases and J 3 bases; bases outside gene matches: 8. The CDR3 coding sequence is TGTGCCAGCAGACCTGCGGGAGGGCCGGACACCGGGGAGCTGTTTTTT. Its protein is CASRPAGGPDTGELFF. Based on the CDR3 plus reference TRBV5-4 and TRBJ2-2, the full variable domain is ETGVTQSPTHLIKTRGQQVTLRCSSQSGHNTVSWYQQALGQGPQFIFQYYREEENGRGNFPPRFSGLQFPNYSSELNVNALELDDSALYLCASRPAGGPDTGELFFGEGSRLTVL.

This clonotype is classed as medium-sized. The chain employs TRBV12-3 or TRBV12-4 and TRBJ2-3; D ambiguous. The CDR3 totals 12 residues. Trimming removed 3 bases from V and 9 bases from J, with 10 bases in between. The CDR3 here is CASSFLWSTQYF. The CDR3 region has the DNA TGTGCCAGCAGTTTTCTCTGGAGCACGCAGTATTTT.

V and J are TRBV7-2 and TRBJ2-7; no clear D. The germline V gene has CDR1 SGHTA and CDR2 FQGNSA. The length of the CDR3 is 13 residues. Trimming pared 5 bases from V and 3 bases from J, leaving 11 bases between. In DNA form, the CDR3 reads TGTGCCAGCAGCCCGCAACCACTCTACGAGCAGTACTTC. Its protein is CASSPQPLYEQYF.

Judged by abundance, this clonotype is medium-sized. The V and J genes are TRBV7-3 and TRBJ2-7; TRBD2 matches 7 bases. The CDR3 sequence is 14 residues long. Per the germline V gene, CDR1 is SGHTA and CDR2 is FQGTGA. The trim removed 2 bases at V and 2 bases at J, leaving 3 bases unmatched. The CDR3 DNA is TGTGCCAGCAGCTTAGGGGGAGGGCCCTACGAGCAGTACTTC. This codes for CASSLGGGPYEQYF.

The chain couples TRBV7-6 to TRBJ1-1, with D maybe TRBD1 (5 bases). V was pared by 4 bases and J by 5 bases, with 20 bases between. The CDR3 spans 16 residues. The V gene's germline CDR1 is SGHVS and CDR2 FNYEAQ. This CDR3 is CASSSATGLAGTEAFF. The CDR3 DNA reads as TGTGCCAGCAGCTCCGCCACGGGACTAGCGGGTACTGAAGCTTTCTTT.

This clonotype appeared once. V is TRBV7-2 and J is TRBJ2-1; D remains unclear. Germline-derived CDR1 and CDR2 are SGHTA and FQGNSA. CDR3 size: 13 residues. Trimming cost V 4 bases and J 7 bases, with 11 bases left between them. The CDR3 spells CASSWFTKNEQFF. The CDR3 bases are TGTGCCAGCAGCTGGTTCACTAAAAATGAGCAGTTCTTC.

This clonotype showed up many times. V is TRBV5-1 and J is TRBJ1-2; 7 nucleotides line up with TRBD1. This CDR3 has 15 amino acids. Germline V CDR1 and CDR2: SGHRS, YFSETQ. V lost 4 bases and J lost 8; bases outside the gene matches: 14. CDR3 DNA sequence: TGCGCCAGCAGCCCTGGGAGCGGACAGGTGGGGGGCTACACCTTC. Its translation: CASSPGSGQVGGYTF.

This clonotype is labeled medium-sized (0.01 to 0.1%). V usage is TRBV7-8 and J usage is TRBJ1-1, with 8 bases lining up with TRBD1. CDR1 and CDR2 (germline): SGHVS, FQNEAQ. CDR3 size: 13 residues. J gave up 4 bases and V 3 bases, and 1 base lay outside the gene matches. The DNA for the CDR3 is TGTGCCAGCAGCTTCGACAGGGGCACTGAAGCTTTCTTT. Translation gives CASSFDRGTEAFF.

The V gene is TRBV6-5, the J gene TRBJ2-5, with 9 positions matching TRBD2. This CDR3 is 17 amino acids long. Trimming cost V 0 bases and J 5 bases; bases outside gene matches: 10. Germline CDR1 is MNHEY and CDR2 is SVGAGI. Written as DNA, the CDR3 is TGTGCCAGCAGTTACTCGAATCGGGGACTAGCTGGGGAGACCCAGTACTTC. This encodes CASSYSNRGLAGETQYF.